This T cell receptor (beta chain) was profiled in a study of naive and memory T cell subsets. Study-wide points: Tuberculin site TCR excess was interpreted as type IV hypersensitivity infiltration.

V lost 4 bases, J lost 0 bases, and 13 bases lay in between. This CDR3 comprises 15 residues. The germline V gene encodes CDR1 SGHNT and CDR2 YYREEE (reference sequence). Treatment of the sample: skin biopsy from PPD injection site in Mantoux-positive individual. TCR cDNA received a 3' ligated oligonucleotide that carried a UMI. Four PCR rounds used nested alpha and beta constant region primers plus the SP2 primer. TCRdb re-derived calls from the UMI-ligation and nested PCR reads in MiXCR, one entry per CDR3 protein. The repertoire holds around 30,000 distinct CDR3 sequences, approximately 6.7% seen once, with about 3.1% in the top ten. This clonotype was counted only a few times. Its antigen remains unidentified.

The TCR originated in an adult in good health. The sample in question was skin, obtained from a tuberculin skin test site. J is TRBJ1-2 and V is TRBV5-4; a weak D match, TRBD1 (5 bases). DNA for the CDR3: TGTGCCAGCAGCGGCGGATCGACAGCTAACTATGGCTACACCTTC. This gives the protein CASSGGSTANYGYTF.